Following are 25 T cell receptor beta chains from one sample sequenced in a study of T-cell memory formation after mild COVID-19. In TCRdb, the 5' RACE reads were re-called with MiXCR into one record per CDR3 protein. The sample yields around 250,000 distinct CDR3 sequences, around 15% seen once. Input material: PBMCs or a T cell subset sorted from them (not recorded which). These receptors came from a man younger than 35 who had mild COVID-19 (a few samples of this study predate the infection). Cell type and time point are not known.

The chain is built from TRBV5-5 and TRBJ1-5; D unclear. The CDR3 totals 16 residues. Germline V CDR1 and CDR2: SGHKS, YYEKEE (reference sequence). Trimming shortened V by 4 bases and J by 4 bases, and 18 bases separated the two germline ends. The CDR3 loop reads CASSLQVSALNQPQHF. For the CDR3, the DNA is TGTGCCAGCAGCCTCCAGGTCAGTGCCTTGAATCAGCCCCAGCATTTT.

The chain carries TRBV6-1 and TRBJ1-5; 9 bases match TRBD1. The CDR3 sequence is 15 residues long. The germline CDR1 and CDR2 sequences are MNHNS and SASEGT. The V and J ends lost 6 bases and 0 bases, in that order; junction bases with no gene match: 3. The CDR3 region is CASSDRGASNQPQHF. CDR3 nucleotide sequence: TGTGCCAGCAGCGACAGGGGGGCTAGCAATCAGCCCCAGCATTTT.

The chain links TRBV7-6 to TRBJ1-5; maybe TRBD1 (6 bases). This CDR3 region has 14 residues. V gave up 1 base and J gave up 10 bases, with 14 bases separating them. Germline values: CDR1 SGHVS, CDR2 FNYEAQ. CDR3 nucleotide sequence: TGTGCCAGCAGCTTAGAAGTGGGACACCGACCCCAGCATTTT. Its translation: CASSLEVGHRPQHF.

Only a few counts were recorded for this clonotype. The genes are TRBV10-3 and TRBJ1-2, with D maybe TRBD1 (5 bases). The CDR3 spans 15 residues. Trimming took off 3 bases at V and 1 base at J, with 12 bases between the two ends. CDR1 ENHRY and CDR2 SYGVKD come from the germline V gene. CDR3 sequence reads: CAISEGAVGNYGYTF. The CDR3 DNA is TGTGCCATCAGTGAAGGGGCGGTGGGTAACTATGGCTACACCTTC.

The chain employs TRBV6-2 or TRBV6-3 and TRBJ2-5, with D unclear. V shed 5 bases and J shed 1 base, with 8 bases lying between them. This CDR3 has 13 amino acids. Germline loops: CDR1 MNHEY, CDR2 SVGEGT. CDR3 residues: CASSGQIQETQYF. The CDR3 DNA reads as TGTGCCAGCAGTGGGCAAATCCAAGAGACCCAGTACTTC.

This clonotype has a handful of counts. The chain joins TRBV20-1 to TRBJ1-6, with a tentative D call TRBD1 (6 bases). The CDR3 is 15 residues long. Germline assignment: CDR1 DFQATT and CDR2 SNEGSKA (reference sequence). Trimming took 5 bases from V and 5 from J, leaving 16 bases between them. CDR3 region: CSAPRGGEHNSPLHF. In nucleotides, the CDR3 is TGCAGTGCTCCCAGGGGAGGGGAGCATAATTCACCCCTCCACTTT.

This clonotype has more than one count but fewer than ten. The CDR3 loop is CASSQPLGGGTYEQYF. CDR3 nucleotides: TGCGCCAGCAGCCAGCCCCTTGGCGGGGGGACCTACGAGCAGTACTTC. This chain connects TRBV4-1 to TRBJ2-7; TRBD2 agrees at 8 bases. Germline V gives CDR1 MGHRA, CDR2 YSYEKL. The CDR3 has 16 amino acids. Unmatched junction bases numbered 9, after V lost 3 bases and J lost 2 bases.

The chain links TRBV4-1 to TRBJ2-7, with D possibly matching TRBD1 (5 bases). The length of the CDR3 is 15 residues. V dropped 3 bases and J dropped 4 bases, with 16 bases sitting between them. Looked up from germline, CDR1 is MGHRA and CDR2 is YSYEKL. CDR3 sequence: CASSHPNRGIYEQYF. In nucleotides, the CDR3 is TGCGCCAGCAGCCACCCCAATAGGGGAATTTACGAGCAGTACTTC.

This clonotype was picked up a small number of times. The genes are TRBV28 and TRBJ2-2, with TRBD1 matching 9 bases. Trimming cost V 6 bases and J 5 bases; bases outside gene matches: 7. The CDR3 has 15 residues. CDR1 and CDR2 from the germline V gene are MDHEN and SYDVKM. DNA for the CDR3: TGTGCCAGCAGGCGGGGACAGGGTTATACCGGGGAGCTGTTTTTT. It is translated as CASRRGQGYTGELFF.

This chain connects TRBV20-1 to TRBJ2-1; D is perhaps TRBD1 (5 bases). The CDR3 loop spans 14 amino acids. In germline, CDR1 is DFQATT, CDR2 SNEGSKA (reference sequence). Trimming cost V 3 bases and J 3 bases, with 12 bases left between them. In DNA form, the CDR3 reads TGCAGTGCTAGGGACCGACAGCGCTACAATGAGCAGTTCTTC. Its translation: CSARDRQRYNEQFF.

The chain couples TRBV7-2 to TRBJ2-3, with 8 bases fitting TRBD2. This CDR3 is 15 amino acids long. Germline assignment: CDR1 SGHTA and CDR2 FQGNSA. The J segment lost 0 bases and the V segment lost 5 bases, leaving 4 bases of the junction unmatched. CDR3 coding DNA: TGTGCCAGCAGCCGGGGGGGCCCTAGCACAGATACGCAGTATTTT. Its protein is CASSRGGPSTDTQYF.

The V gene is TRBV5-1, the J gene TRBJ1-1; D is uncertain. Germline assignment: CDR1 SGHRS and CDR2 YFSETQ. The V and J ends lost 5 bases and 0 bases respectively, with 8 bases between them. This CDR3 spans 13 amino acids. The CDR3 DNA follows: TGCGCCAGCAGGAAGATCATGAACACTGAAGCTTTCTTT. This codes for CASRKIMNTEAFF. The full variable domain, completed using reference TRBV5-1 and TRBJ1-1, is KAGVTQTPRYLIKTRGQQVTLSCSPISGHRSVSWYQQTPGQGLQFLFEYFSETQRNKGNFPGRFSGRQFSNSRSEMNVSTLELGDSALYLCASRKIMNTEAFFGQGTRLTVV.

This clonotype was seen ten or more times. The chain links TRBV5-1 to TRBJ1-1, with 9 bases identical to TRBD1. Germline lookup yields CDR1 SGHRS and CDR2 YFSETQ. The CDR3 sequence is 16 residues long. Trimming took 5 bases from V and 3 from J; bases not matched to a gene: 11. DNA for the CDR3: TGCGCCAGCAGGCCCGGGACAGGGACATATTACACTGAAGCTTTCTTT. This encodes CASRPGTGTYYTEAFF.

The J gene is TRBJ2-5, the V gene TRBV20-1, with TRBD1 matching over 8 bases. There are 13 residues in the CDR3. J lost 5 bases, V lost 6 bases, and 8 bases had no gene match. Germline CDR1 is DFQATT and CDR2 is SNEGSKA (reference sequence). The CDR3 DNA reads TGCAGTGCACGACAGGGGAGGATGGAGACCCAGTACTTC. Translating gives CSARQGRMETQYF.

The chain recombines TRBV6-5 with TRBJ1-1; maybe TRBD1 (5 bases). The germline V gene encodes CDR1 MNHEY and CDR2 SVGAGI. CDR3 length equals 14 residues. The V end lost 7 bases, the J end lost 0 bases, and 12 bases lay between the germline ends. The CDR3, as DNA: TGTGCCAGCATCCCGGGACCCATGAACACTGAAGCTTTCTTT. Residues: CASIPGPMNTEAFF.

This clonotype was recorded at least ten times. The CDR3 is CASSPPRQGTGDTQYF. CDR3 nucleotides: TGTGCCAGCAGTCCCCCGCGACAGGGGACTGGAGATACGCAGTATTTT. J is TRBJ2-3 and V is TRBV12-3 or TRBV12-4; 8 positions agree with TRBD1. CDR3 length equals 16 residues. The V segment lost 5 bases and the J segment 5 bases; nucleotides outside the gene matches: 12.

This clonotype was counted between two and nine times. This CDR3 reads CASSFAGGNTIYF. The CDR3 region has the DNA TGTGCCAGCAGCTTTGCAGGGGGAAACACCATATATTTT. This chain joins TRBV7-3 and TRBJ1-3; a weak D match, TRBD1 (5 bases). The length of the CDR3 is 13 residues. Germline assignment: CDR1 SGHTA and CDR2 FQGTGA. Trimming shortened V by 3 bases and J by 4 bases, and 7 bases separated the two germline ends.

This clonotype was detected ten times or more. V is TRBV5-6 and J is TRBJ2-7, with D possibly TRBD1 on 5 matching bases. CDR3 length equals 12 residues. V dropped 3 bases and J dropped 2 bases, with 6 bases sitting between them. Germline CDR1 SGHDT, CDR2 YYEEEE. CDR3: CASSSGPYEQYV. The CDR3 bases are TGTGCCAGCAGCTCAGGGCCCTACGAGCAGTACGTC.

The table lists this clonotype with many counts. The V and J genes are TRBV5-1 and TRBJ2-3; D is ambiguous. CDR3 length: 13 residues. The V gene's germline CDR1 is SGHRS and CDR2 YFSETQ. V lost 2 bases and J 1 base, leaving 5 bases between the germline ends. The CDR3 DNA follows: TGCGCCAGCAGCTTCTTAGGCACAGATACGCAGTATTTT. This sequence encodes CASSFLGTDTQYF.

The chain has TRBV6-2 or TRBV6-3 and TRBJ2-7, with 8 bases that match TRBD1. The CDR3 totals 14 residues. Germline loops: CDR1 MNHEY, CDR2 SVGEGT. V lost 4 bases to trimming and J lost 3 bases; unmatched junction nucleotides: 5. In DNA, the CDR3 is TGTGCCAGCAGTTTCGCGGACAGGGACTACGAGCAGTACGTC. This gives the protein CASSFADRDYEQYV.

This clonotype has a count of ten or more. This chain connects TRBV7-9 to TRBJ2-3, with D possibly TRBD2 on 6 matching bases. The CDR3 sequence is 17 residues long. With 2 bases removed from V and 0 bases from J, the gap between germline ends came to 15 bases. CDR1 is SEHNR and CDR2 is FQNEAQ in the germline V gene (reference sequence). In nucleotides, the CDR3 is TGTGCCAGCAGCTTAAGCCCCAGGGCGGGGAGCACAGATACGCAGTATTTT. Translated, it gives CASSLSPRAGSTDTQYF.

The chain carries TRBV7-2 and TRBJ2-3, with unresolved D. The CDR3 is made up of 12 amino acids. Germline V gene sequence: CDR1 SGHTA, CDR2 FQGNSA. V lost 5 bases and J 5 bases, leaving 8 bases between the germline ends. CDR3 in DNA: TGTGCCAGCAGCGGTTCAATAGATACGCAGTATTTT. Protein product: CASSGSIDTQYF.

The chain carries TRBV6-2 or TRBV6-3 and TRBJ1-2; D might be TRBD1 (6 bases). Trimming took off 6 bases at V and 2 bases at J, with 10 bases between the two ends. The CDR3 is 13 residues long. CDR1 and CDR2 from the germline V gene are MNHEY and SVGEGT. The CDR3 nucleotides are TGTGCCAGCAGAGAAACAGGGAACTATGGCTACACCTTC. Residues: CASRETGNYGYTF.

The chain has TRBV20-1 and TRBJ1-5; D is undetermined. Between the trimmed V and J ends, which lost 3 bases and 0 bases, there was a span of 9 bases. The CDR3 length is 14 residues. CDR1 and CDR2 from the germline V gene are DFQATT and SNEGSKA (reference sequence). CDR3 region: CSASRGYSNQPQHF. The CDR3 coding sequence is TGCAGTGCTAGTCGGGGTTATAGCAATCAGCCCCAGCATTTT.

The chain couples TRBV7-8 to TRBJ1-1, with TRBD1 matching 8 bases. With V trimmed by 5 bases and J by 2 bases, 7 bases remained unmatched. The length of the CDR3 is 15 residues. CDR1 and CDR2 (germline): SGHVS, FQNEAQ. The CDR3 reads CASSGRTGYNTEAFF. The CDR3 DNA reads TGTGCCAGCAGCGGGCGGACAGGGTACAACACTGAAGCTTTCTTT.